This record covers a single TCR beta chain. This entry belongs to a study of blood T cell repertoires in COVID-19. Overall study context: Spain, Italy and the United States supplied samples that represented acute and convalescent COVID-19.

Germline assignment: CDR1 SGHTA and CDR2 FQGTGA. V shed 2 bases, J shed 6 bases, and the junction held 9 bases outside the gene matches. The CDR3 covers 15 residues. Profiled with immunoSEQ multiplex PCR; TCRdb holds only in-frame clones, not every one. The sample has 300,000 to 450,000 clones, around nine tenths seen once; the top ten hold over 1%. Someone with COVID-19 had been met by exposed participants within 2 weeks before study entry. This chain connects TRBV7-3 to TRBJ1-2; 7 bases map to TRBD1. The sequenced sample consisted of PBMCs or T cells enriched from blood (not recorded which). This receptor was identified in a woman aged 25-40 years who had been exposed to COVID-19. The CDR3 nucleotides read TGTGCCAGCAGCTTATCATTCCTCGACAGGGATGGCTACACCTTC. Protein: CASSLSFLDRDGYTF. Combining the CDR3 with reference TRBV7-3 and TRBJ1-2 gives the whole variable domain GAGVSQTPSNKVTEKGKYVELRCDPISGHTALYWYRQSLGQGPEFLIYFQGTGAADDSGLPNDRFFAVRPEGSVSTLKIQRTERGDSAVYLCASSLSFLDRDGYTFGSGTRLTVV.